This TCR beta chain was profiled in a study of control samples from healthy donors and cancer patients. This CDR3 region has 16 residues. V was cut by 1 base and J by 4 bases, with 17 bases left in between. Germline values: CDR1 SGHDT, CDR2 YYEEEE. Assay used: immunoSEQ multiplex PCR; TCRdb lists only in-frame clones, some missing. In the table there are about 160,000 clones, around 96% of which are singletons. The rearrangement links TRBV5-6 to TRBJ1-1; TRBD1 might be the D (6 bases). The sequencing sample was made of blood. The receptor comes from a woman between 25 and 40 years old in good health. CDR3 bases: TGTGCCAGCAGCTTGTATGGGGGGCAGCTTTCCACTGAAGCTTTCTTT. Amino acids: CASSLYGGQLSTEAFF.